Shown below are 6 T cell receptor beta chains from a single sample sequenced in a study of cytomegalovirus exposure and HLA in healthy donors. The PCR contained 60 Vbeta and 13 Jbeta primers. TCRdb's copy holds only in-frame clones and misses some; the assay was immunoSEQ multiplex PCR. The sample records roughly 220,000 clones, approximately 70% being singletons. Sequencing used PBMCs. The receptors were gathered from a man aged 35-49 years in good health and CMV-seropositive.

The chain carries TRBV5-6 and TRBJ2-7; TRBD1 agrees at 7 bases. V lost 3 bases to trimming and J lost 7 bases; unmatched junction nucleotides: 13. The CDR3 covers 15 residues. Per germline, CDR1 SGHDT and CDR2 YYEEEE. This CDR3 reads CASSWTGTASREQYF. The CDR3 DNA is TGTGCCAGCAGCTGGACCGGGACAGCGTCTCGTGAGCAGTACTTC.

This clone was observed a few times. The gene calls are TRBV5-8 and TRBJ2-5; D is ambiguous. Germline loops: CDR1 SGHTS, CDR2 YDEGEE. V was pared by 7 bases and J by 2 bases, with 18 bases between. CDR3 length equals 15 residues. The CDR3 nucleotides read TGTGCCAGCGGCCTCCGGGTCCTGTCTCAAGAGACCCAGTACTTC. Protein product: CASGLRVLSQETQYF.

This clone was observed once. The chain is built from TRBV7-9 and TRBJ1-2; D uncertain. In germline, CDR1 is SEHNR, CDR2 FQNEAQ (reference sequence). The CDR3 is 14 amino acids. The V gene lost 5 bases and the J gene lost 4 bases, with 14 bases spanning the gap. The DNA for the CDR3 is TGTGCCAGCAGCCCTAAGGCGGAAATCTATGGCTACACCTTC. Encoded protein: CASSPKAEIYGYTF.

The genes are TRBV2 and TRBJ1-2; 12 positions agree with TRBD1. The V gene's germline CDR1 is SNHLY and CDR2 FYNNEI. V was clipped by 7 bases and J by 3 bases; unmatched bases: 6. The CDR3 covers 15 residues. DNA for the CDR3: TGTGCCAGCACCGGGACAGGGGGCCGTTACTATGGCTACACCTTC. Amino acid sequence: CASTGTGGRYYGYTF. The full variable domain, in which reference TRBV2 and TRBJ1-2 provide the parts outside the CDR3, is EPEVTQTPSHQVTQMGQEVILRCVPISNHLYFYWYRQILGQKVEFLVSFYNNEISEKSEIFDDQFSVERPDGSNFTLKIRSTKLEDSAMYFCASTGTGGRYYGYTFGSGTRLTVV.

CDR3 in amino acids: CASTTGRSYEQYF. Written as DNA, the CDR3 is TGTGCCAGCACGACAGGCCGATCCTACGAGCAGTACTTC. The chain uses TRBV2 and TRBJ2-7, with D perhaps matching TRBD1 (6 bases). Trimming shortened V by 7 bases and J by 1 base, and 11 bases separated the two germline ends. This CDR3 contains 13 residues. The germline V gene encodes CDR1 SNHLY and CDR2 FYNNEI.

V and J are TRBV10-2 and TRBJ1-5; 8 bases match TRBD1. The ends lost 7 bases at V and 9 bases at J; junction bases unmatched: 5. Per the germline V gene, CDR1 is WSHSY and CDR2 is SAAADI. The CDR3 is 12 amino acids. The CDR3 DNA reads TGCGCCAGCATGGACAGGGAAGGGCCCCAGCATTTT. This translates into CASMDREGPQHF.